This is a list of T cell receptor beta chains from one sample in a study of blood T cell repertoires in COVID-19. TCRdb's table, derived via immunoSEQ multiplex PCR, lists solely in-frame clones and lacks some. The repertoire holds 230,000 or so clones, with approximately 90% as singletons. Sequencing input: PBMCs or T cells enriched from blood (not recorded which). These receptors were obtained from a middle-aged woman with acute COVID-19. Both conserved end residues are part of each CDR3. D genes are given only for firm matches. Size is omitted from some rows. Given values are once, few, many or a class for expanded clones.

j_gene,v_gene,d_gene,abundance,CDR3aa,CDR3nt
TRBJ1-1,TRBV28,.,.,CASRTGQVGAFF,TGTGCCAGCAGGACCGGACAAGTAGGGGCTTTCTTT
TRBJ1-6,TRBV19,TRBD1,.,CASSAGQGKSPLHF,TGTGCCAGTAGTGCCGGACAGGGAAAGTCACCCCTCCACTTT
TRBJ1-6,TRBV3-1/TRBV3-2,.,.,CASSQESGRNSPLHF,TGTGCCAGCAGCCAAGAATCAGGGAGGAATTCACCCCTCCACTTT
TRBJ1-2,TRBV18,TRBD1,.,CASSLGQDNYGYTF,TGTGCCAGCTCACTTGGACAGGATAACTATGGCTACACCTTC
TRBJ1-3,TRBV27,TRBD1,.,CASSQRQGAGNTIYF,TGTGCCAGCAGTCAAAGACAGGGGGCTGGAAACACCATATATTTT
TRBJ1-1,TRBV30,.,.,CAWSRVGGSTEAFF,TGTGCCTGGAGCCGGGTGGGGGGGAGCACTGAAGCTTTCTTT
TRBJ2-1,TRBV25-1,.,once,CASSDLTRDNEQFF,TGTGCCAGCAGTGATCTTACTAGAGACAATGAGCAGTTCTTC
TRBJ1-2,TRBV25-1,.,.,CASSDSGRNYGYTF,TGTGCCAGCAGTGATTCGGGGAGGAACTATGGCTACACCTTC
TRBJ2-3,TRBV20-1,TRBD2,.,CSASKREATDTQYF,TGCAGTGCTAGTAAGCGGGAGGCCACAGATACGCAGTATTTT
TRBJ1-5,TRBV19,.,.,CASRPLDGINQPQHF,TGTGCCAGTAGGCCCTTGGACGGGATCAATCAGCCCCAGCATTTT
TRBJ1-4,TRBV21-1,.,.,CASSVGQRPTNEKLFF,TGTGCCAGCAGCGTTGGACAGCGTCCAACTAATGAAAAACTGTTTTTT
TRBJ1-1,TRBV2,.,.,CASSEPGTVNTEAFF,TGTGCCAGCAGTGAACCCGGGACTGTGAACACTGAAGCTTTCTTT
TRBJ2-2,TRBV13,TRBD2,few,CASSLEASGSSGELFF,TGTGCCAGCAGCTTAGAGGCTAGCGGGAGTTCCGGGGAGCTGTTTTTT
TRBJ2-6,TRBV19,TRBD1,.,CASSQTGGSGANVLTF,TGTGCCAGTAGCCAGACAGGGGGCTCTGGGGCCAACGTCCTGACTTTC
TRBJ2-2,TRBV7-9,.,.,CASSLGASHTGELFF,TGTGCCAGCAGCTTAGGGGCTTCGCATACCGGGGAGCTGTTTTTT
TRBJ2-1,TRBV29-1,TRBD2,.,CSVDGSRLAGLDNEQFF,TGCAGCGTTGACGGGTCGCGACTAGCGGGATTAGACAATGAGCAGTTCTTC
TRBJ1-2,TRBV18,.,.,CASSPPTGNYGYTF,TGTGCCAGCTCACCACCGACGGGGAACTATGGCTACACCTTC
TRBJ2-5,TRBV24-1,TRBD2,.,CATSDPSGRGETQYF,TGTGCCACCAGTGACCCTAGCGGGAGGGGGGAGACCCAGTACTTC
TRBJ1-1,TRBV7-9,.,.,CASSLATVEAFF,TGTGCCAGCAGCTTAGCGACAGTTGAAGCTTTCTTT
TRBJ1-1,TRBV3-1/TRBV3-2,.,.,CASRDGQLWTEAFF,TGTGCCAGCAGGGACGGACAGCTATGGACTGAAGCTTTCTTT
TRBJ1-2,TRBV2,TRBD1,.,CASRIGQGAGGYTF,TGTGCCAGCAGGATCGGACAGGGGGCAGGTGGCTACACCTTC
TRBJ1-1,TRBV7-2,.,few,CASSADRNTEAFF,TGTGCCAGCAGCGCAGACAGGAACACTGAAGCTTTCTTT
TRBJ2-3,TRBV11-3,TRBD1,.,CASSLGQGSTDTQYF,TGTGCCAGCAGCTTAGGACAGGGGAGCACAGATACGCAGTATTTT
TRBJ2-1,TRBV7-9,.,.,CASSLAPDGGGRFF,TGTGCCAGCAGCTTAGCCCCGGATGGAGGGGGCCGGTTCTTC
TRBJ1-1,TRBV11-3,TRBD1,.,CASSHQTGSTEAFF,TGTGCCAGCAGTCACCAGACAGGGAGCACTGAAGCTTTCTTT
TRBJ1-1,TRBV7-9,TRBD1,.,CASSLGQGAKYTEAFF,TGTGCCAGCAGCCTCGGGCAGGGGGCCAAGTACACTGAAGCTTTCTTT
TRBJ2-5,TRBV7-9,TRBD2,few,CASSPESFGLAGETQYF,TGTGCCAGCAGCCCAGAGTCGTTCGGACTAGCGGGAGAGACCCAGTACTTC
TRBJ2-1,TRBV12-5,.,.,CASGSAGSYNEQFF,TGTGCTAGTGGTTCGGCGGGGAGTTACAATGAGCAGTTCTTC
TRBJ2-7,TRBV7-2,TRBD1,.,CASSQLLQGAKHEQYF,TGTGCCAGCAGTCAACTTTTACAGGGGGCGAAGCACGAGCAGTACTTC
TRBJ1-3,TRBV5-6,.,few,CASSPTPGLSSGNTIYF,TGTGCCAGCAGCCCTACGCCGGGACTGAGCTCTGGAAACACCATATATTTT
TRBJ1-4,TRBV5-1,.,.,CASSFEGGNEKLFF,TGCGCCAGCAGCTTTGAGGGTGGGAATGAAAAACTGTTTTTT
TRBJ2-7,TRBV3-1/TRBV3-2,TRBD1,.,CASSHSDRGAYEQYF,TGTGCCAGCAGCCATTCGGACAGGGGGGCCTACGAGCAGTACTTC
TRBJ1-2,TRBV25-1,.,.,CASSGERESDGYTF,TGTGCCAGCAGTGGGGAGAGGGAGTCGGATGGCTACACCTTC
TRBJ1-2,TRBV27,.,.,CASSSSGGNGGYTF,TGTGCCAGCAGCTCCTCGGGGGGAAACGGAGGCTACACCTTC
TRBJ2-3,TRBV9,.,.,CASSVEPTTDTQYF,TGTGCCAGCAGCGTAGAGCCTACCACAGATACGCAGTATTTT
TRBJ1-5,TRBV2,.,few,CASSEGPGVVQPQHF,TGTGCCAGCAGTGAAGGGCCCGGGGTGGTTCAGCCCCAGCATTTT
TRBJ2-1,TRBV4-3,.,.,CASSQDRRPAGEQFF,TGCGCCAGCAGCCAAGATCGACGGCCGGCCGGGGAGCAGTTCTTC
TRBJ2-1,TRBV7-9,TRBD2,.,CASSRSSGNSYNEQFF,TGTGCCAGCAGTCGAAGTAGCGGGAACTCCTACAATGAGCAGTTCTTC
TRBJ2-2,TRBV19,.,.,CASSTQGSRTGELFF,TGTGCCAGTAGTACCCAGGGATCTAGGACCGGGGAGCTGTTTTTT
TRBJ2-1,TRBV24-1,.,.,CATQLADNEQFF,TGTGCCACCCAACTCGCGGATAATGAGCAGTTCTTC
TRBJ2-5,TRBV30,TRBD2,few,CARRLAGAETQYF,TGTGCCAGAAGACTAGCGGGGGCGGAGACCCAGTACTTC
TRBJ2-1,TRBV3-1/TRBV3-2,TRBD2,.,CASSPIGLAVYNEQFF,TGTGCCAGCAGCCCTATCGGACTAGCGGTCTACAATGAGCAGTTCTTC
TRBJ1-2,TRBV19,TRBD1,once,CASAGTGLYGYTF,TGTGCCAGTGCCGGGACAGGGCTCTATGGCTACACCTTC
TRBJ2-7,TRBV18,TRBD1,.,CASSPRGDSRDEQYF,TGTGCCAGCTCACCCCGTGGGGACAGCAGAGACGAGCAGTACTTC
TRBJ1-2,TRBV5-1,.,.,CASSLQYGYTF,TGCGCCAGCAGCTTGCAGTATGGCTACACCTTC
TRBJ1-2,TRBV30,.,.,CAWSVVGTAGGYTF,TGTGCCTGGAGTGTAGTAGGCACTGCGGGGGGCTACACCTTC
TRBJ2-1,TRBV20-1,TRBD2,.,CSASPPSGGGHEQFF,TGCAGTGCTAGTCCCCCTAGCGGGGGGGGGCATGAGCAGTTCTTC
TRBJ2-2,TRBV29-1,TRBD2,.,CSVELAGGPAGELFF,TGCAGCGTTGAGTTAGCGGGAGGGCCGGCCGGGGAGCTGTTTTTT
TRBJ1-1,TRBV5-4,.,.,CASSLDGWGEAFF,TGTGCCAGCAGCTTGGACGGATGGGGGGAGGCTTTCTTT
TRBJ2-5,TRBV6-2/TRBV6-3,TRBD2,.,CASSDTSSGGVTQYF,TGTGCCAGCAGTGATACCTCTAGCGGCGGGGTGACCCAGTACTTC
TRBJ2-5,TRBV7-2,.,.,CASSLTAGSETQYF,TGTGCCAGCAGCTTAACTGCAGGTTCGGAGACCCAGTACTTC
TRBJ1-5,TRBV6-1,.,.,CASRELEGTIGNQPQHF,TGTGCCAGCAGGGAACTAGAAGGAACTATAGGCAATCAGCCCCAGCATTTT
TRBJ1-1,TRBV5-5,TRBD1,.,CASSFQTGGRTEAFF,TGTGCCAGCAGCTTCCAGACAGGGGGCCGGACTGAAGCTTTCTTT
TRBJ2-1,TRBV30,TRBD2,.,CAWSRVAGGLASYNEQFF,TGTGCCTGGAGTCGGGTAGCGGGGGGTCTTGCCTCCTACAATGAGCAGTTCTTC
TRBJ1-2,TRBV5-4,.,.,CASSPTYREGGYTF,TGTGCCAGCAGCCCTACCTACAGGGAAGGGGGCTACACCTTC
TRBJ2-1,TRBV24-1,TRBD1,.,CATSDLGTAYNEQFF,TGTGCCACCAGTGATTTGGGGACAGCCTACAATGAGCAGTTCTTC
TRBJ2-1,TRBV2,.,.,CASSEGGRKQFF,TGTGCCAGCAGTGAAGGTGGTAGAAAACAGTTCTTC
TRBJ2-3,TRBV12-3/TRBV12-4,.,.,CASSPGLADTQYF,TGTGCCAGCAGCCCAGGGCTAGCAGATACGCAGTATTTT
TRBJ1-2,TRBV18,.,.,CASSRKGEDGYTF,TGTGCCAGCTCACGTAAGGGGGAAGATGGCTACACCTTC
TRBJ2-7,TRBV5-1,TRBD1,few,CASSPAGGSYEQYF,TGCGCCAGCAGCCCCGCAGGGGGCTCCTACGAGCAGTACTTC